One and the same sample provided the 26 T cell receptor beta chains below, sequenced in a study of T-cell reconstitution after alpha-beta-depleted transplantation in children. TCRbeta library construction was performed incorporating unique molecular identifiers. A single record per CDR3 protein comes from TCRdb applying MiXCR to the PCR reads. The table records 250,000 to 300,000 distinct CDR3 sequences, about a tenth of them present only once. This material consisted of PBMCs from the stem cell graft donor, taken from the stem cell graft. The source of these receptors is a human donor who donated a stem cell graft to a child with SCID.

The chain is built from TRBV18 and TRBJ2-7, with TRBD2 matching over 9 bases. The length of the CDR3 is 17 residues. V shed 3 bases and J 0 bases; nucleotides not matched to a gene: 9. Germline loops: CDR1 KGHSH, CDR2 LQKENI. CDR3 amino acids: CASSPLRTSASSYEQYF. The CDR3 nucleotides read TGTGCCAGCTCACCCCTTCGGACTAGCGCCAGCTCCTACGAGCAGTACTTC.

This clonotype was detected a few times. The V call is TRBV10-3, the J call TRBJ2-5; 9 bases are shared with TRBD1. V gave up 4 bases and J gave up 5 bases; unmatched junction bases: 2. CDR3 length equals 13 residues. Germline values: CDR1 ENHRY, CDR2 SYGVKD. CDR3 nucleotide sequence: TGTGCCATCAGTGGGGACAGGGAGGAGACCCAGTACTTC. Translating it yields CAISGDREETQYF.

The rearrangement uses TRBV5-1 and TRBJ2-5; 9 nucleotides agree with TRBD2. Germline V gene data show CDR1 as SGHRS and CDR2 as YFSETQ. V dropped 3 bases and J dropped 5; count of bases not matched to a gene: 5. This CDR3 has 14 amino acids. The CDR3 protein is CASSSGTSWETQYF. In nucleotides, the CDR3 is TGCGCCAGCAGCTCCGGGACTAGCTGGGAGACCCAGTACTTC.

For the CDR3, the DNA is TGTGCCAGCAGTTTAGGGGGGGCCGGGTTAAAGTTCTTC. As protein: CASSLGGAGLKFF. V and J are TRBV12-3 or TRBV12-4 and TRBJ2-1; D assignment may be TRBD1 or TRBD2 (6 bases each). With 1 base removed from V and 14 bases from J, the gap between germline ends came to 15 bases. The CDR3 is 13 residues long.

The rearrangement joins TRBV5-1 to TRBJ2-3; tentative D call: TRBD2 (6 bases). This CDR3 comprises 16 residues. CDR1 and CDR2 (germline): SGHRS, YFSETQ. The germline V and J ends were trimmed by 5 bases and 1 base, with 17 bases remaining between them. CDR3 residues: CASRKIPRGRTDTQYF. The DNA for the CDR3 is TGCGCCAGCAGAAAGATACCGCGGGGCCGCACAGATACGCAGTATTTT.

The chain couples TRBV25-1 to TRBJ2-1; D is ambiguous. The germline V gene has CDR1 MGHDK and CDR2 SYGVNS. CDR3 length: 12 residues. V was cut by 10 bases and J by 6 bases, with 13 bases left in between. CDR3 residues: CATTTWINEQFF. CDR3 DNA sequence: TGTGCCACCACGACATGGATCAATGAGCAGTTCTTC.

This clonotype came up a few times. The V call is TRBV12-3 or TRBV12-4, the J call TRBJ2-3, with D perhaps matching TRBD1 (6 bases). Trimming pared 3 bases from V and 4 bases from J, leaving 11 bases between. The CDR3 spans 14 residues. CDR3 sequence reads: CASSFARGADTQYF. The CDR3 region has the DNA TGTGCCAGCAGTTTTGCCAGGGGCGCAGATACGCAGTATTTT.

This clonotype has more than one count but fewer than ten. V usage is TRBV20-1 and J usage is TRBJ1-2; 8 bases fit TRBD1. This CDR3 contains 14 residues. Unmatched junction bases numbered 11, after V lost 3 bases and J lost 8 bases. Germline lookup yields CDR1 DFQATT and CDR2 SNEGSKA (reference sequence). The CDR3 is CSARETGDFGGYTF. The CDR3 DNA sequence: TGCAGTGCTAGGGAGACAGGGGACTTCGGCGGCTACACCTTC.

V and J are TRBV5-1 and TRBJ2-5; D gene unclear. Germline-derived CDR1 and CDR2 are SGHRS and YFSETQ. The CDR3 consists of 16 residues. Trimming took 1 base from V and 2 from J, leaving 15 bases between them. The CDR3, as DNA: TGCGCCAGCAGCTTGAGGGCGGCCGGCTCTCAAGAGACCCAGTACTTC. Translation gives CASSLRAAGSQETQYF.

The rearrangement links TRBV5-1 to TRBJ2-7; the match to TRBD1 covers 8 bases. CDR3 length: 15 amino acids. V trimming: 2 bases; J trimming: 5 bases; junction bases outside the gene matches: 9. CDR1 and CDR2 from the germline V gene are SGHRS and YFSETQ. The DNA of the CDR3 is TGCGCCAGCAGCTTACCGGGACAGGTAACGGACGAGCAGTACTTC. Translating it yields CASSLPGQVTDEQYF.

This clonotype was seen more than once but under ten times. The gene calls are TRBV6-1 and TRBJ2-7; D is ambiguous. This CDR3 contains 13 residues. Germline V gene sequence: CDR1 MNHNS, CDR2 SASEGT. V lost 6 bases and J 0 bases, leaving 9 bases between the germline ends. The DNA of the CDR3 is TGTGCCAGCAGGTCGACACCCTCCTACGAGCAGTACTTC. As protein: CASRSTPSYEQYF.

The V and J genes are TRBV5-1 and TRBJ1-4; D gene uncertain. Germline CDR1 reads SGHRS; CDR2 reads YFSETQ. V lost 0 bases and J lost 7, with 16 bases in between. The CDR3 has 16 amino acids. CDR3 amino acids: CASSLDPTAGSEKLFF. Written as DNA, the CDR3 is TGCGCCAGCAGCTTGGACCCGACTGCGGGGAGTGAAAAACTGTTTTTT.

The chain combines TRBV10-2 with TRBJ1-3; D gene uncertain. V lost 11 bases to trimming and J lost 2 bases, with 19 bases between them. The CDR3 runs 15 residues. Germline V gives CDR1 WSHSY, CDR2 SAAADI. CDR3 residues: CAVKDGSRAGNTIYF. CDR3 DNA: TGCGCCGTCAAGGACGGGTCTAGGGCTGGAAACACCATATATTTT.

This clonotype was detected a few times. The chain couples TRBV5-1 to TRBJ2-2; tentative D call: TRBD2 (6 bases). Germline V gene lookup returns CDR1 SGHRS and CDR2 YFSETQ. Between the trimmed V and J ends, which lost 1 base and 3 bases, there was a span of 13 bases. The CDR3 totals 16 residues. CDR3 bases: TGCGCCAGCAGCTTGTTCGCTAGCGACTACACCGGGGAGCTGTTTTTT. Residues: CASSLFASDYTGELFF.

This clonotype was detected ten times or more. This chain's CDR3 is CSARAGTANTGELFF. The DNA for the CDR3 is TGCAGTGCTAGGGCAGGGACAGCGAACACCGGGGAGCTGTTTTTT. The chain combines TRBV20-1 with TRBJ2-2; 7 nucleotides line up with TRBD1. V lost 3 bases, J lost 0 bases, and 4 bases stayed unmatched. This CDR3 is built from 15 residues. The germline CDR1 and CDR2 sequences are DFQATT and SNEGSKA (reference sequence).

The sample holds many counts of this clonotype. The chain has TRBV25-1 and TRBJ2-7, with 9 bases matching TRBD1. The length of the CDR3 is 12 residues. The trim removed 8 bases at V and 7 bases at J, leaving 6 bases unmatched. Germline V gene sequence: CDR1 MGHDK, CDR2 SYGVNS. CDR3 in amino acids: CASGTGLLEQYF. CDR3 bases: TGTGCCAGCGGGACAGGGTTGTTAGAGCAGTACTTC.

This clonotype has at least ten counts. This chain connects TRBV6-1 to TRBJ2-1; D is uncertain. The V gene lost 3 bases and the J gene lost 3 bases, with 12 bases spanning the gap. Germline CDR1 reads MNHNS; CDR2 reads SASEGT. The CDR3 totals 15 residues. In DNA form, the CDR3 reads TGTGCCAGCAGTGAGGCCCCTCAGTTCTACAATGAGCAGTTCTTC. Protein sequence: CASSEAPQFYNEQFF.

The CDR3 is CASSLAGTVPSEQYF. The CDR3 DNA is TGTGCCAGCAGCTTGGCCGGGACAGTCCCCTCCGAGCAGTACTTC. This chain links TRBV5-5 with TRBJ2-7; 7 bases map to TRBD1. This CDR3 is 15 amino acids long. V was pared by 0 bases and J by 6 bases, with 9 bases of the junction left unmatched. CDR1 and CDR2 (germline): SGHKS, YYEKEE (reference sequence).

The J gene is TRBJ1-1, the V gene TRBV4-2; 9 positions agree with TRBD1. Germline CDR1 is LGHNA and CDR2 is YNFKEQ. V was clipped by 4 bases and J by 6 bases; unmatched bases: 18. The CDR3 runs 18 residues. In nucleotides, the CDR3 is TGTGCCAGCAGCCTAGATGGACAGGGGTCGAGCCCCGGCGCTGAAGCTTTCTTT. Protein product: CASSLDGQGSSPGAEAFF.

The chain joins TRBV9 to TRBJ2-1; TRBD1 or TRBD2 may be the D gene (5 bases each). The CDR3 length is 17 residues. Trimming took 4 bases from V and 5 from J, leaving 22 bases between them. Looked up from germline, CDR1 is SGDLS and CDR2 is YYNGEE. The CDR3 region has the DNA TGTGCCAGCAGCCCGCGGGCACCGAAATGGGGACACAATGAGCAGTTCTTC. Protein sequence: CASSPRAPKWGHNEQFF.

This clonotype showed up just a few times. V and J are TRBV25-1 and TRBJ2-7; tentatively, D is TRBD1 (5 bases). Trimming cost V 3 bases and J 3 bases, with 9 bases left between them. This CDR3 is 13 amino acids long. CDR1 MGHDK and CDR2 SYGVNS come from the germline V gene. CDR3 residues: CASSDRVDYEQYF. In DNA form, the CDR3 reads TGTGCCAGCAGTGACAGGGTGGACTACGAGCAGTACTTC.

V gene TRBV9 combines with J gene TRBJ2-1; 8 bases agree with TRBD2. This CDR3 is 16 amino acids long. V shed 3 bases, J shed 7 bases, and the junction held 12 bases outside the gene matches. The germline CDR1 and CDR2 sequences are SGDLS and YYNGEE. The CDR3 DNA reads TGTGCCAGCAGCGACCCCCCCGGGGGGGCCTTGAATGAGCAGTTCTTC. Its translation: CASSDPPGGALNEQFF.

This clonotype was seen at least ten times. The J gene is TRBJ1-2, the V gene TRBV29-1; 7 nucleotides agree with TRBD1. CDR1 and CDR2 (germline): SQVTM, ANQGSEA. The CDR3 sequence is 11 residues long. The V and J ends lost 5 bases and 7 bases, in that order; junction bases with no gene match: 4. Here the CDR3 reads CSVNDRAGYTF. The CDR3 DNA reads as TGCAGCGTTAATGACAGGGCTGGCTACACCTTC.

This clonotype was observed a handful of times. The chain joins TRBV12-3 or TRBV12-4 to TRBJ1-5, with a tentative D call TRBD1 (6 bases). The CDR3 is 15 residues long. Trimming took off 0 bases at V and 3 bases at J, with 9 bases between the two ends. For the CDR3, the DNA is TGTGCCAGCAGTTTAGCAGGGGGTGACAATCAGCCCCAGCATTTT. Its protein is CASSLAGGDNQPQHF.

This clonotype was detected many times. J is TRBJ1-1 and V is TRBV5-1; 7 nucleotides align to TRBD1. The ends lost 5 bases at V and 2 bases at J; junction bases unmatched: 6. CDR1 and CDR2 (germline): SGHRS, YFSETQ. CDR3 size: 14 residues. The CDR3 DNA reads as TGCGCCAGCAGTAATCAGGGGGTCAACACTGAAGCTTTCTTT. Protein sequence: CASSNQGVNTEAFF.

The V and J genes are TRBV6-1 and TRBJ2-2; the match to TRBD1 covers 7 bases. CDR1 MNHNS and CDR2 SASEGT come from the germline V gene. There are 15 residues in the CDR3. V lost 5 bases to trimming and J lost 1 base; unmatched junction nucleotides: 4. The CDR3: CASSPGTVNTGELFF. CDR3 bases: TGTGCCAGCAGTCCCGGGACAGTGAACACCGGGGAGCTGTTTTTT.